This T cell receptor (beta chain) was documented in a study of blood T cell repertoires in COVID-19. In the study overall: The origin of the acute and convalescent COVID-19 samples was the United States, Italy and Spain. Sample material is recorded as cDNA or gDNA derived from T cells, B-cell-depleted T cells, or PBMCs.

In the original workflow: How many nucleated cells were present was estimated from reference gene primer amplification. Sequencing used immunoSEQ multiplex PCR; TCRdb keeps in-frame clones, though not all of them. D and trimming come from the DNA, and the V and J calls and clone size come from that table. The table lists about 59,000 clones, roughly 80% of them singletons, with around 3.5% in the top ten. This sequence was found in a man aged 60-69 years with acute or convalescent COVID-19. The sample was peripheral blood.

This CDR3 is CAISVDRGTNYGYTF. For the CDR3, the DNA is TGTGCCATCAGTGTTGACAGGGGGACTAACTATGGCTACACCTTC. The chain couples TRBV10-3 to TRBJ1-2; TRBD1 aligns across 9 bases. Germline assignment: CDR1 ENHRY and CDR2 SYGVKD. The CDR3 is 15 residues long. Germline trimming cut 4 bases from V and 0 bases from J; bases unmatched to any gene: 3.